This T cell receptor (beta chain) was recovered during a study of T cell repertoires in cytomegalovirus infection. The wider study: Researchers turned to recently identified HLA-C-restricted CMV epitopes as well as well-studied HLA-B-restricted ones. Points from the study as a whole: The cumulative frequency of public TCR beta families identified carriers of CMV plus the relevant HLA. The ex vivo response showed dominance by HLA-C-restricted CMV-specific TCR beta clonotypes.

V shed 2 bases and J shed 0 bases, with 5 bases lying between them. Germline CDR1 reads MNHEY; CDR2 reads SMNVEV (reference sequence). The CDR3 is 15 amino acids. This clonotype was detected a few times. What it binds is not known. TCRdb analysed the reads with MiXCR anew, one entry per CDR3 protein. The sample includes around 58,000 distinct CDR3 sequences, 20% to 25% of them seen just once. The input for sequencing was CD8+ T cells from cultured PBMCs, taken from culture after CMV antigen stimulation. This sequence joins TRBV27 and TRBJ1-6; D remains unclear. The source is a human donor in good health (CMV status not recorded). Some clones in this sample may be carry-over from other donors' samples. CDR3: CASSLASSYNSPLHF. In nucleotides, the CDR3 is TGTGCCAGCAGTTTAGCGAGCTCCTATAATTCACCCCTCCACTTT.